Only a few counts were recorded for the clone carrying this TCR beta chain. The antigen is not known. The data stem from a study of cytomegalovirus exposure and HLA in healthy donors. Study information: There were around 100 million unique TCR beta sequences, drawn from about 180 million T cells, in an earlier analysis. Genetic ancestry analysis placed around 76% of the 300 to 500 donors that were genotyped in the Caucasian-associated cluster.

Amplification used 60 Vbeta primers and 13 Jbeta primers. The repertoire was sequenced with immunoSEQ multiplex PCR; TCRdb's copy has only in-frame clones and lacks some. This sample has roughly 180,000 clones, with around four fifths found just once. Germline V gives CDR1 SQVTM, CDR2 ANQGSEA. V was clipped by 4 bases and J by 2 bases, with 6 bases between them. This CDR3 spans 13 amino acids. Notes on the study in general: Many donors carried some public TCRs, although rarity characterized most TCR sequences.

The genes are TRBV29-1 and TRBJ2-6; D ambiguous. The receptor comes from a woman between 25 and 40 years old in good health and CMV-seropositive. Specimen: PBMCs. The CDR3 DNA reads TGCAGCGTTGCGGTGGCTGGGGCCAACGTCCTGACTTTC. Residues: CSVAVAGANVLTF.